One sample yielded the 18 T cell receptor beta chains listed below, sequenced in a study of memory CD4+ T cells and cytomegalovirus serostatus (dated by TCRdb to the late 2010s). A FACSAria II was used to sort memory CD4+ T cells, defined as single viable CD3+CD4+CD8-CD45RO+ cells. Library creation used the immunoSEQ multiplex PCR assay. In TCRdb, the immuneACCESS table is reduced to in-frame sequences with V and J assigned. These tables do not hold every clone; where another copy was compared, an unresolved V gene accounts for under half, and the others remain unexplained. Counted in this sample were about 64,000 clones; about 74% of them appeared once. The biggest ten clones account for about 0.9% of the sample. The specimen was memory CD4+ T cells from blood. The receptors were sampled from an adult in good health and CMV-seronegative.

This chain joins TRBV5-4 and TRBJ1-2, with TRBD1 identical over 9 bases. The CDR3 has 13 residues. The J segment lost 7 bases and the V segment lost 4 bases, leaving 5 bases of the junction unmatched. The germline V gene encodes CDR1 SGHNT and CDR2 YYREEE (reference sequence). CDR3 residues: CASSITGGSGYTF. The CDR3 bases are TGTGCCAGCAGCATTACAGGGGGCAGTGGCTACACCTTC.

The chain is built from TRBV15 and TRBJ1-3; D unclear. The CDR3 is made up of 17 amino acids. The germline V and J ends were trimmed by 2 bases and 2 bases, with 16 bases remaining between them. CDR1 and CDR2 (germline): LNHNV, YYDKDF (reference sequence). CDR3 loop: CATSRTGGVSTGNTIYF. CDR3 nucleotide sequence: TGTGCCACCAGCAGAACCGGCGGAGTATCGACTGGAAACACCATATATTTT.

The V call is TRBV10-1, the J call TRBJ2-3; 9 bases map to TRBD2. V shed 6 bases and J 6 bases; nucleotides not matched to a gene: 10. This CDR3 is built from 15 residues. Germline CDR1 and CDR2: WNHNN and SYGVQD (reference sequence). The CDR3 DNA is TGCGCCAGCAGCACCGGGACTAGCCTCTCTGATACGCAGTATTTT. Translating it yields CASSTGTSLSDTQYF.

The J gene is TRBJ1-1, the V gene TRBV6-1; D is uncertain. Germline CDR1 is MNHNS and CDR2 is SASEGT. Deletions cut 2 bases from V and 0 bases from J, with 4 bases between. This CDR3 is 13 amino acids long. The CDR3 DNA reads TGTGCCAGCAGTGAACAACTGAACACTGAAGCTTTCTTT. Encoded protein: CASSEQLNTEAFF.

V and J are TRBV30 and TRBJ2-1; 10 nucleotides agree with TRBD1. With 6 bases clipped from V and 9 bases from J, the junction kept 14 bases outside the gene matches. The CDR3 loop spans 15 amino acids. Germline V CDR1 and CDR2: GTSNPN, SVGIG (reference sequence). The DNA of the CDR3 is TGTGCCTGCACTTCTGGGACAGGGGCCCAGGGTGAGCAGTTCTTC. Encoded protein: CACTSGTGAQGEQFF.

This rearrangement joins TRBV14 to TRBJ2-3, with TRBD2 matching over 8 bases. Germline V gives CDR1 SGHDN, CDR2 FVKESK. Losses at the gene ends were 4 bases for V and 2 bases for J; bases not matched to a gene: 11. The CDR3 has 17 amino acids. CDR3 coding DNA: TGTGCCAGCAGCCGATCCAGCGGGGGTATCTACACAGATACGCAGTATTTT. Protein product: CASSRSSGGIYTDTQYF.

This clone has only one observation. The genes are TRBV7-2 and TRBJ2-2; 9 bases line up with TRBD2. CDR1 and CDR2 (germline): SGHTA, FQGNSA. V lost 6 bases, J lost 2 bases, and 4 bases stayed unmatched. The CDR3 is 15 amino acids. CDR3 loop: CASRPAGGNTGELFF. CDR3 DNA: TGTGCCAGCAGACCAGCGGGAGGTAACACCGGGGAGCTGTTTTTT.

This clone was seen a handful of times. DNA for the CDR3: TGTGCCAGCAGCCAGGACAGGGTCACTGAAGCTTTCTTT. Encoded protein: CASSQDRVTEAFF. The chain links TRBV7-9 to TRBJ1-1; 8 nucleotides match TRBD1. CDR1 and CDR2 from the germline V gene are SEHNR and FQNEAQ (reference sequence). V was pared by 5 bases and J by 4 bases, with 3 bases of the junction left unmatched. The CDR3 sequence is 13 residues long.

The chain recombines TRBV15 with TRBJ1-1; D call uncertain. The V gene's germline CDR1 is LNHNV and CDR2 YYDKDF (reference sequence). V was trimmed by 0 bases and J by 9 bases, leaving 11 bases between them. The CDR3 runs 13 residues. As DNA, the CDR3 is TGTGCCACCAGCAGAGATAGGATAGGCCAAGCTTTCTTT. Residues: CATSRDRIGQAFF.

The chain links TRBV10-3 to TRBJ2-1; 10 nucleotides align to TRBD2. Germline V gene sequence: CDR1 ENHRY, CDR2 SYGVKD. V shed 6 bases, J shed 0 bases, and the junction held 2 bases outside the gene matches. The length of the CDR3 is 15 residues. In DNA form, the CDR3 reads TGTGCCATCAGATCTAGCGGGAGCTCCTACAATGAGCAGTTCTTC. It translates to CAIRSSGSSYNEQFF.

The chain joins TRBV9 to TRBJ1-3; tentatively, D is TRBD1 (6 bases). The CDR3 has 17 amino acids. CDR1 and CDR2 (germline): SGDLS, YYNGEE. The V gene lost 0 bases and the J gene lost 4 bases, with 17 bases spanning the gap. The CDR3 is CASSVGPGGASGNTIYF. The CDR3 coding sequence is TGTGCCAGCAGCGTAGGTCCCGGGGGCGCGTCAGGAAACACCATATATTTT. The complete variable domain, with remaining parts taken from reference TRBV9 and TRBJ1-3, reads DSGVTQTPKHLITATGQRVTLRCSPRSGDLSVYWYQQSLDQGLQFLIQYYNGEERAKGNILERFSAQQFPDLHSELNLSSLELGDSALYFCASSVGPGGASGNTIYFGEGSWLTVV.

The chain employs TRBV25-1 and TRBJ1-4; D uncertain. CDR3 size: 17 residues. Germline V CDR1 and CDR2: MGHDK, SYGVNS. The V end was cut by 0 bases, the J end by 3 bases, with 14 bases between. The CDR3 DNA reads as TGTGCCAGCAGTGAATACCGGCCATTAGGAGCTAATGAAAAACTGTTTTTT. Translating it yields CASSEYRPLGANEKLFF.

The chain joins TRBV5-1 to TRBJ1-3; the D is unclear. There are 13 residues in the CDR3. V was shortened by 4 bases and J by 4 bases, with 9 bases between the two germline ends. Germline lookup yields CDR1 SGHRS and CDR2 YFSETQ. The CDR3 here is CASSEGSGNTIYF. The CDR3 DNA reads TGCGCCAGCAGCGAGGGCTCGGGAAACACCATATATTTT.

CDR3 sequence reads: CASSPSPRQGDLYEQYF. Here the CDR3 DNA reads TGTGCCAGTAGTCCCTCCCCGAGACAGGGGGATCTCTACGAGCAGTACTTC. This chain uses TRBV19 with TRBJ2-7; 9 nucleotides line up with TRBD1. The CDR3 extends over 17 amino acids. The germline gives CDR1 LNHDA, CDR2 SQIVND (reference sequence). Trimming removed 5 bases from V and 3 bases from J; junction bases left unmatched: 14. Filled out from reference TRBV19 and TRBJ2-7, the complete variable domain reads DGGITQSPKYLFRKEGQNVTLSCEQNLNHDAMYWYRQDPGQGLRLIYYSQIVNDFQKGDIAEGYSVSREKKESFPLTVTSAQKNPTAFYLCASSPSPRQGDLYEQYFGPGTRLTVT.

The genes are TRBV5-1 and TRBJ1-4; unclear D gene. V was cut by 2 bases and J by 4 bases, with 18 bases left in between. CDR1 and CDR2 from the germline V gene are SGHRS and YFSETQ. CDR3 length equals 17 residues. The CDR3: CASSLELAGPYNEKLFF. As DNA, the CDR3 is TGCGCCAGCAGCTTAGAGTTAGCGGGCCCCTATAATGAAAAACTGTTTTTT.

CDR3 sequence: CASSLYRVGTSGKDEQFF. The CDR3 bases are TGTGCCAGCAGTTTATACCGAGTTGGTACTAGCGGGAAAGATGAGCAGTTCTTC. This rearrangement joins TRBV27 to TRBJ2-1, with 10 nucleotides matching TRBD2. CDR3 length equals 18 residues. Germline CDR1 reads MNHEY; CDR2 reads SMNVEV (reference sequence). V trimming: 1 base; J trimming: 8 bases; junction bases outside the gene matches: 14.

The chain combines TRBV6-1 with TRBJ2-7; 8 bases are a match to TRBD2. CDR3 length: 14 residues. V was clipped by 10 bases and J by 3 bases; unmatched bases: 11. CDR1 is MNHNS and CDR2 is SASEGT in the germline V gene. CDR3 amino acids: CAIQRETSGYEQYF. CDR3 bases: TGTGCCATACAACGGGAAACTAGCGGCTACGAGCAGTACTTC.

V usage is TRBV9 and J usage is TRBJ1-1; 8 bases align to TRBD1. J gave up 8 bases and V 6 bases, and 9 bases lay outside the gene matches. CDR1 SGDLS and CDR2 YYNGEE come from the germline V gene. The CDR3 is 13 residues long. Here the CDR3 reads CASTNSGTGEAFF. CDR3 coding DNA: TGTGCCAGCACCAATTCCGGGACAGGAGAAGCTTTCTTT.